These T cell receptor beta chains were read from a single sample in a study of T cells after somatic rescue of genetic block. Profiled with immunoSEQ multiplex PCR; TCRdb holds only in-frame clones, not every one. The table has 55,000 or so clones, 96% seen once. Sequencing used peripheral blood mononuclear cells (PBMCs). The receptors shown here come from a child younger than two. Each CDR3 is given with its conserved first and last residue. The order of the fields is J gene, CDR3 length, clone size, D gene, V gene, CDR3 DNA, CDR3 protein. The D gene is left open where the match is weak. Size tells how often a clone was seen (once, few, many) or the class of an expanded clone, and some rows leave it out.

J: TRBJ1-5
length: 14
size: -
D: -
V: TRBV19
DNA: TGTGCCAGTAGTATACGGTCGGGGGATAGGCCCCAGCATTTT
CDR3: CASSIRSGDRPQHF

J: TRBJ2-5
length: 14
size: once
D: -
V: TRBV28
DNA: TGTGCCAGCAGTTTGGTAGCGATCCAAGAGACCCAGTACTTC
CDR3: CASSLVAIQETQYF

J: TRBJ2-1
length: 15
size: -
D: TRBD2
V: TRBV5-4
DNA: TGTGCCAGCAGCCCCCCTACTAGCGGGAGCAATGAGCAGTTCTTC
CDR3: CASSPPTSGSNEQFF

J: TRBJ1-5
length: 15
size: -
D: -
V: TRBV28
DNA: TGTGCCAGCACCCCCGCGCAGGAGCTTAATCAGCCCCAGCATTTT
CDR3: CASTPAQELNQPQHF

J: TRBJ2-1
length: 14
size: -
D: TRBD2
V: TRBV6-5
DNA: TGTGCCAGCAGTTACGGGAGGGACTACAATGAGCAGTTCTTC
CDR3: CASSYGRDYNEQFF

J: TRBJ1-3
length: 14
size: -
D: TRBD1
V: TRBV6-6
DNA: TGTGCCAGCAGTTACGGGACAGGTGGAAACACCATATATTTT
CDR3: CASSYGTGGNTIYF

J: TRBJ2-3
length: 16
size: -
D: TRBD2
V: TRBV4-1
DNA: TGCGCCAGCAGCTCCCGACTAGCGGGAGTAGTGGATACGCAGTATTTT
CDR3: CASSSRLAGVVDTQYF

J: TRBJ2-2
length: 17
size: -
D: -
V: TRBV4-2
DNA: TGTGCCAGCAGCCAAGTAGTCCAGTCTATTGGGCCCGGGGAGCTGTTTTTT
CDR3: CASSQVVQSIGPGELFF

J: TRBJ2-1
length: 17
size: -
D: TRBD2
V: TRBV7-8
DNA: TGTGCCAGCAGCTTAGCGATATTATCTAGCGGGATGAATGAGCAGTTCTTC
CDR3: CASSLAILSSGMNEQFF

J: TRBJ1-1
length: 16
size: once
D: -
V: TRBV5-1
DNA: TGCGCCAGCAGCTTGGACTGGTCAGTCATGAACACTGAAGCTTTCTTT
CDR3: CASSLDWSVMNTEAFF

J: TRBJ2-7
length: 12
size: -
D: -
V: TRBV7-2
DNA: TGTGCCAGCAGCCCAACAGGCTACGAGCAGTACTTC
CDR3: CASSPTGYEQYF

J: TRBJ2-7
length: 14
size: -
D: TRBD2
V: TRBV10-3
DNA: TGTGCCATCAGTGTACGGGAGGCTCCCTACGAGCAGCACTTC
CDR3: CAISVREAPYEQHF

J: TRBJ1-1
length: 13
size: -
D: -
V: TRBV7-9
DNA: TGTGCCAGCAACCACAGACAGAACACTGAAGCTTTCTTT
CDR3: CASNHRQNTEAFF

J: TRBJ2-7
length: 15
size: -
D: -
V: TRBV6-5
DNA: TGTGCCAGCAGTTACTCGATTGACGGATCCTACGAGCAGTACTTC
CDR3: CASSYSIDGSYEQYF

J: TRBJ2-7
length: 15
size: -
D: TRBD2
V: TRBV28
DNA: TGTGCCAGCAGAAAACTAGCGGGAGGTACCTACGAGCAGTACTTC
CDR3: CASRKLAGGTYEQYF

J: TRBJ1-3
length: 16
size: -
D: -
V: TRBV28
DNA: TGTGCCAGCAGTTTTCGGACGAAAGGAGCTGGAAACACCATATATTTT
CDR3: CASSFRTKGAGNTIYF

J: TRBJ1-5
length: 18
size: -
D: -
V: TRBV21-1
DNA: TGTGCCAGCAGAAATCGCAGAACCGGGACAGGGGTAAGTCAGCCCCAGCATTTT
CDR3: CASRNRRTGTGVSQPQHF

J: TRBJ1-2
length: 16
size: -
D: TRBD1
V: TRBV7-9
DNA: TGTGCCAGCAGCTTAGGGGACAGGGTTAAAGACTATGGCTACACCTTC
CDR3: CASSLGDRVKDYGYTF

J: TRBJ1-2
length: 11
size: -
D: -
V: TRBV10-3
DNA: TGTGCCATCAGTGAGTACTATGGCTACACCTTC
CDR3: CAISEYYGYTF

J: TRBJ1-5
length: 13
size: -
D: -
V: TRBV7-8
DNA: TGTGCCAGCAGCTTAGACAGCAATCAGCCCCAGCATTTT
CDR3: CASSLDSNQPQHF

J: TRBJ2-7
length: 14
size: -
D: -
V: TRBV6-5
DNA: TGTGCCAGCAGTTACTCCAGGCCACCCTACGAGCAGTACTTC
CDR3: CASSYSRPPYEQYF

J: TRBJ2-5
length: 16
size: -
D: -
V: TRBV5-1
DNA: TGCGCCAGCAGCCAGACGGGGAACCTAAATGGGGAGACCCAGTACTTC
CDR3: CASSQTGNLNGETQYF

J: TRBJ2-1
length: 13
size: -
D: -
V: TRBV15
DNA: TGTGCCACCAGCACAGAATCCTACAATGAGCAGTTCTTC
CDR3: CATSTESYNEQFF

J: TRBJ2-1
length: 15
size: -
D: -
V: TRBV18
DNA: TGTGCCAGCTCACCTGGGAGGACCTCCTACAATGAGCAGTTCTTC
CDR3: CASSPGRTSYNEQFF

J: TRBJ2-7
length: 12
size: once
D: TRBD1
V: TRBV5-1
DNA: TGCGCCAGCAGCTTGACAGGGGCCGAGCAGTACTTC
CDR3: CASSLTGAEQYF

J: TRBJ1-2
length: 14
size: -
D: -
V: TRBV4-2
DNA: TGTGCCAGCAGCCAAGACGCCGAGAGCTATGGCTACACCTTC
CDR3: CASSQDAESYGYTF

J: TRBJ2-3
length: 17
size: -
D: TRBD2
V: TRBV4-1
DNA: TGCGCCAGCAGCCAAGTCAGACTAGCGGGAGACACAGATACGCAGTATTTT
CDR3: CASSQVRLAGDTDTQYF

J: TRBJ2-7
length: 13
size: -
D: -
V: TRBV2
DNA: TGTGCCAGCGAAAGGCTAGTCCAGAACGAGCAGTACTTC
CDR3: CASERLVQNEQYF

J: TRBJ2-1
length: 16
size: -
D: TRBD2
V: TRBV11-2
DNA: TGTGCCAGCAGCCCTAGGACTAGCGGGAGGTTGAATGAGCAGTTCTTC
CDR3: CASSPRTSGRLNEQFF

J: TRBJ2-1
length: 14
size: -
D: -
V: TRBV5-5
DNA: TGTGCCAGCAGCGACTCCCACTCCTACAATGAGCAGTTCTTC
CDR3: CASSDSHSYNEQFF

J: TRBJ1-1
length: 14
size: -
D: -
V: TRBV5-1
DNA: TGCGCCAGCAGCTTGGTGCCAGGGAACACTGAAGCTTTCTTT
CDR3: CASSLVPGNTEAFF

J: TRBJ1-2
length: 12
size: -
D: -
V: TRBV11-2
DNA: TGTGCCAGCAGCTTAGCCAACTATGGCTACACCTTC
CDR3: CASSLANYGYTF

J: TRBJ1-2
length: 13
size: -
D: -
V: TRBV5-1
DNA: TGCGCCAGCAGCTTGTGGGGACTGGGAGGCTACACCTTC
CDR3: CASSLWGLGGYTF

J: TRBJ1-1
length: 15
size: -
D: TRBD1
V: TRBV19
DNA: TGTGCCACCCGGGACAGGGGGCACATGAACACTGAAGCTTTCTTT
CDR3: CATRDRGHMNTEAFF

J: TRBJ1-1
length: 13
size: -
D: TRBD1
V: TRBV19
DNA: TGTGCCAGTAGCCCCCGGACAGGCCTTGAAGCTTTCTTT
CDR3: CASSPRTGLEAFF

J: TRBJ2-3
length: 14
size: -
D: -
V: TRBV12-5
DNA: TGTGCTAGTGGCCCCCCGGAAGACTCAGATACGCAGTATTTT
CDR3: CASGPPEDSDTQYF

J: TRBJ1-1
length: 15
size: -
D: -
V: TRBV4-3
DNA: TGCGCCAGCAGCCAAGATTCCCATTTGAACACTGAAGCTTTCTTT
CDR3: CASSQDSHLNTEAFF

J: TRBJ1-4
length: 15
size: -
D: -
V: TRBV6-1
DNA: TGTGCCAGCAGTGATCCAGTCGGGGTGGAAGAAAAACTGTTTTTT
CDR3: CASSDPVGVEEKLFF

J: TRBJ1-6
length: 16
size: -
D: -
V: TRBV14
DNA: TGTGCCAGCAGCCTTGGGGGTACAATTTATAATTCACCCCTCCACTTT
CDR3: CASSLGGTIYNSPLHF

J: TRBJ2-1
length: 14
size: -
D: -
V: TRBV9
DNA: TGTGCCAGCAGCCCGCTAGCGACCTACAATGAGCAGTTCTTC
CDR3: CASSPLATYNEQFF

J: TRBJ2-1
length: 11
size: -
D: -
V: TRBV9
DNA: TGTGCCAGCAATAGCGGCAATGAGCAGTTCTTC
CDR3: CASNSGNEQFF

J: TRBJ2-3
length: 14
size: -
D: -
V: TRBV9
DNA: TGTGCCAGCAGCGTAGCCCCCTCTAGGGATACGCAGTATTTT
CDR3: CASSVAPSRDTQYF

J: TRBJ2-7
length: 14
size: -
D: TRBD2
V: TRBV27
DNA: TGTGCCAGCAGTTTATCGACTAGCGGGAGGGAGCAGTACTTC
CDR3: CASSLSTSGREQYF